These 21 T cell receptor beta chains originate from one sample sequenced in a study of shared clonotypes between healthy human individuals. The data were produced by immunoSEQ multiplex PCR, yet TCRdb's version contains in-frame clones alone and is incomplete. The table shows approximately 500,000 clones, with approximately 78% occurring only once. The sample taken for sequencing was PBMCs. These receptors were obtained from a woman between 40 and 55 years old in good health. Some clones in this sample may be carry-over from other donors' samples.

The chain joins TRBV6-4 to TRBJ2-2; 9 bases fit TRBD1. J was trimmed by 3 bases and V by 3 bases; bases with no gene match: 2. CDR1 is MRHNA and CDR2 is SNTAGT in the germline V gene. There are 15 residues in the CDR3. The CDR3 DNA is TGTGCCAGCAGTGAGCGGGACAGGGACACCGGGGAGCTGTTTTTT. It yields the protein CASSERDRDTGELFF.

This clone was observed at least ten times. This chain connects TRBV27 to TRBJ2-7, with D unresolved. This CDR3 region has 13 residues. Deletions cut 2 bases from V and 13 bases from J, with 18 bases between. Germline CDR1 and CDR2: MNHEY and SMNVEV (reference sequence). For the CDR3, the DNA is TGTGCCAGCAGTTTACAAGTCGCTGGACGGTCCTACTTC. This encodes CASSLQVAGRSYF.

V gene TRBV7-2 combines with J gene TRBJ2-5, with D possibly TRBD2 on 6 matching bases. In germline, CDR1 is SGHTA, CDR2 FQGNSA. Trimming took 5 bases from V and 4 from J, leaving 20 bases between them. This CDR3 is 16 amino acids long. CDR3 sequence reads: CASSHPATGSGETQYF. CDR3 nucleotide sequence: TGTGCCAGCAGCCACCCCGCTACCGGGAGTGGAGAGACCCAGTACTTC.

The J gene is TRBJ2-2, the V gene TRBV5-1; 8 bases map to TRBD2. CDR1 is SGHRS, CDR2 YFSETQ, per germline. The CDR3 is 16 residues long. V trimming: 5 bases; J trimming: 3 bases; junction bases outside the gene matches: 9. The CDR3 sequence: CASSSPAGGDTGELFF. The CDR3 nucleotides are TGCGCCAGCAGTTCCCCGGCGGGGGGAGACACCGGGGAGCTGTTTTTT.

The rearrangement links TRBV7-9 to TRBJ2-1; D not certain. Germline CDR1 reads SEHNR; CDR2 reads FQNEAQ (reference sequence). The CDR3 has 15 amino acids. The ends were cut back, 10 bases at V and 0 bases at J, with 16 bases in the middle. CDR3 coding DNA: TGTGCCACCAGGCTCTTGCGGAACTCCTACAATGAGCAGTTCTTC. This gives the protein CATRLLRNSYNEQFF.

The chain recombines TRBV5-4 with TRBJ2-7; D unresolved. The CDR3 has 14 residues. The germline V gene encodes CDR1 SGHNT and CDR2 YYREEE (reference sequence). Between the trimmed V and J ends, which lost 3 bases and 0 bases, there was a span of 10 bases. CDR3 residues: CASSSDRSSYEQYF. The CDR3 region has the DNA TGTGCCAGCAGCTCGGACCGGAGCTCCTACGAGCAGTACTTC.

This sequence joins TRBV18 and TRBJ2-5; D possibly corresponds to TRBD1 (6 bases). Germline V gives CDR1 KGHSH, CDR2 LQKENI. V was trimmed by 3 bases and J by 3 bases, leaving 11 bases between them. The CDR3 has 14 amino acids. The CDR3 reads CASSPAGVKETQYF. The CDR3, as DNA: TGTGCCAGCTCACCGGCAGGGGTTAAAGAGACCCAGTACTTC.

V and J are TRBV28 and TRBJ2-6; D assignment may be TRBD1 or TRBD2 (5 bases each). CDR1 and CDR2 (germline): MDHEN, SYDVKM. This CDR3 has 19 amino acids. V lost 2 bases and J 0 bases, leaving 17 bases between the germline ends. CDR3 coding DNA: TGTGCCAGCAGTTTAGGGGCTTCCGGGGATGTCTCTGGGGCCAACGTCCTGACTTTC. Translation gives CASSLGASGDVSGANVLTF. Filled out from reference TRBV28 and TRBJ2-6, the complete variable domain reads DVKVTQSSRYLVKRTGEKVFLECVQDMDHENMFWYRQDPGLGLRLIYFSYDVKMKEKGDIPEGYSVSREKKERFSLILESASTNQTSMYLCASSLGASGDVSGANVLTFGAGSRLTVL.

This chain uses TRBV18 with TRBJ1-6; unclear D gene. Germline CDR1 KGHSH, CDR2 LQKENI. CDR3 length equals 12 residues. The V end was cut by 3 bases, the J end by 8 bases, with 5 bases between. The CDR3 DNA is TGTGCCAGCTCACCGCGGGATTCACCCCTCCACTTT. Translating gives CASSPRDSPLHF. The full variable domain, in which reference TRBV18 and TRBJ1-6 provide the parts outside the CDR3, is NAGVMQNPRHLVRRRGQEARLRCSPMKGHSHVYWYRQLPEEGLKFMVYLQKENIIDESGMPKERFSAEFPKEGPSILRIQQVVRGDSAAYFCASSPRDSPLHFGNGTRLTVT.

The V gene is TRBV4-2, the J gene TRBJ2-4; the D is unclear. The germline gives CDR1 LGHNA, CDR2 YNFKEQ. V gave up 1 base and J gave up 5 bases, with 12 bases separating them. CDR3 length: 15 amino acids. DNA for the CDR3: TGTGCCAGCAGCCAAGCTAATGGGGTCCAAAACATTCAGTACTTC. Encoded protein: CASSQANGVQNIQYF.

The genes are TRBV2 and TRBJ2-7; 11 bases agree with TRBD2. The length of the CDR3 is 16 residues. Trimming at V came to 2 bases and at J to 4 bases, leaving 7 bases not matched to a gene. Germline CDR1 and CDR2: SNHLY and FYNNEI. The CDR3 sequence is CASSELTSGTHYEQYF. The CDR3 nucleotides read TGTGCCAGCAGTGAATTGACTAGCGGGACACATTACGAGCAGTACTTC. Filled out from reference TRBV2 and TRBJ2-7, the complete variable domain reads EPEVTQTPSHQVTQMGQEVILRCVPISNHLYFYWYRQILGQKVEFLVSFYNNEISEKSEIFDDQFSVERPDGSNFTLKIRSTKLEDSAMYFCASSELTSGTHYEQYFGPGTRLTVT.

V gene TRBV7-9 combines with J gene TRBJ2-3; 13 bases agree with TRBD2. J was trimmed by 2 bases and V by 5 bases; bases with no gene match: 4. CDR3 length: 16 amino acids. Looked up from germline, CDR1 is SEHNR and CDR2 is FQNEAQ (reference sequence). CDR3 DNA sequence: TGTGCCAGCAGCCCCGGGACTAGCGGGACCACAGATACGCAGTATTTT. Translating gives CASSPGTSGTTDTQYF. The entire variable domain, with the rest obtained from reference TRBV7-9 and TRBJ2-3, is as follows: DTGVSQNPRHKITKRGQNVTFRCDPISEHNRLYWYRQTLGQGPEFLTYFQNEAQLEKSRLLSDRFSAERPKGSFSTLEIQRTEQGDSAMYLCASSPGTSGTTDTQYFGPGTRLTVL.

This clone showed up many times. The chain uses TRBV7-2 and TRBJ2-5; D is possibly TRBD2 (5 bases). CDR1 is SGHTA and CDR2 is FQGNSA in the germline V gene. This CDR3 comprises 16 residues. Trimming left V 2 bases short and J 9 bases short, with 22 bases between. CDR3 in DNA: TGTGCCAGCAGCTTAATGCCAGCTCTGGCTCTGGGAGCCCAGTACTTC. As protein: CASSLMPALALGAQYF.

The rearrangement links TRBV28 to TRBJ2-6; 8 bases match TRBD1. The CDR3 has 21 residues. Germline trimming cut 4 bases from V and 2 bases from J; bases unmatched to any gene: 19. Germline V CDR1 and CDR2: MDHEN, SYDVKM. As DNA, the CDR3 is TGTGCCAGCAGTTCCGCCCGCCGACAGGGGCCCTACGCAGCTGGGGCCAACGTCCTGACTTTC. Its translation is CASSSARRQGPYAAGANVLTF.

V usage is TRBV28 and J usage is TRBJ2-2; D may match TRBD1 or TRBD2 (7 bases each). The ends were cut back, 6 bases at V and 4 bases at J, with 18 bases in the middle. CDR1 and CDR2 (germline): MDHEN, SYDVKM. The CDR3 runs to 16 residues. CDR3 amino acids: CASRGWQGEGTGELFF. The CDR3 DNA reads TGTGCCAGCAGGGGGTGGCAGGGGGAGGGCACCGGGGAGCTGTTTTTT.

The CDR3 DNA sequence: TGTGCCAGCAGCGTAGGCCCCGCCGGTGAGCAGTTCTTC. This encodes CASSVGPAGEQFF. The chain employs TRBV9 and TRBJ2-1; D is uncertain. V dropped 0 bases and J dropped 9 bases, with 10 bases sitting between them. From germline, CDR1 is SGDLS and CDR2 YYNGEE. This CDR3 is 13 amino acids long.

The rearrangement joins TRBV28 to TRBJ2-7; 10 positions match TRBD2. The CDR3 sequence is 17 residues long. Germline assignment: CDR1 MDHEN and CDR2 SYDVKM. Trimming at V came to 5 bases and at J to 2 bases, leaving 12 bases not matched to a gene. This chain's CDR3 is CASSRRIQSGRAYEQYF. Here the CDR3 DNA reads TGTGCCAGCAGTAGACGTATCCAAAGCGGGAGGGCCTACGAGCAGTACTTC.

This chain links TRBV9 with TRBJ2-2, with no clear D. Germline V gene sequence: CDR1 SGDLS, CDR2 YYNGEE. The CDR3 sequence is 12 residues long. The V gene lost 4 bases and the J gene lost 6 bases, with 7 bases spanning the gap. The CDR3 bases are TGTGCCAGCAGCCCCAACTCCGGGGAGCTGTTTTTT. This sequence encodes CASSPNSGELFF.

This sequence joins TRBV4-1 and TRBJ1-2; D is ambiguous. This CDR3 contains 13 residues. The germline V gene encodes CDR1 MGHRA and CDR2 YSYEKL. V shed 1 base and J shed 5 bases, with 8 bases lying between them. CDR3 sequence: CASSQGNKYGYTF. The CDR3 nucleotides are TGCGCCAGCAGCCAAGGAAATAAGTATGGCTACACCTTC.

Turning to this clone: The sample holds other DNA sequences that translate to the same CDR3. The J gene is TRBJ2-5, the V gene TRBV18, with TRBD1 as a possible D gene (5 bases). Between the trimmed V and J ends, which lost 5 bases and 2 bases, there was a span of 9 bases. CDR3 length: 13 amino acids. The germline V gene has CDR1 KGHSH and CDR2 LQKENI. CDR3: CASSSRQQETQYF. The CDR3 DNA follows: TGTGCCAGCTCATCCCGACAGCAAGAGACCCAGTACTTC.

The V gene is TRBV29-1, the J gene TRBJ2-7, with 8 bases lining up with TRBD1. CDR1 and CDR2 from the germline V gene are SQVTM and ANQGSEA. The CDR3 is 13 residues long. The ends lost 7 bases at V and 2 bases at J; junction bases unmatched: 7. In nucleotides, the CDR3 is TGCAGCGGATGGGACAGGAACACCTACGAGCAGTACTTC. It translates to CSGWDRNTYEQYF.